This TCR beta chain was sequenced in a study of cytomegalovirus exposure and HLA in healthy donors. General study points: A later analysis found TCR association rates differed by HLA locus, highest for DRB1 and lowest for HLA-C.

A remark on this clone: Its antigen is as yet unknown.

The V end lost 5 bases, the J end lost 9 bases, and 15 bases lay between the germline ends. In germline, CDR1 is SEHNR, CDR2 FQNEAQ (reference sequence). This CDR3 contains 13 residues. Both 60 Vbeta primers and 13 Jbeta primers went into the PCR. Some clones are missing from TCRdb's copy, which holds only in-frame ones; the method was immunoSEQ multiplex PCR. The repertoire has 50,000 or so clones, about 77% of them found once; the top ten carry 2.5% to 3%. Specimen: PBMCs. This receptor was identified in a woman in her thirties or forties in good health and CMV-seropositive. The V call is TRBV7-9, the J call TRBJ2-3; D perhaps matches TRBD1 (6 bases). The CDR3 region has the DNA TGTGCCAGCAGCCCCGCCGCAGGGGACACGCAGTATTTT. It translates to CASSPAAGDTQYF.